Sequencing of this T cell receptor (delta chain) was carried out in a study of gamma-delta chains in newborns, infants, children. Study background: Microbial exposure reportedly drives polyclonal innate γδ T cell expansion after birth.

TCRdb redid the clone calls on the reads with CATT. The table has about 4,200 delta-chain clones, roughly 14% seen once. This clone came up a few times. Translating this DNA gives a protein that differs at residue 8 from the TCRdb one, which belongs to a much larger clone; a read error is likely, and the protein shown is this translation. The CDR3 is 15 amino acids. Germline loops: CDR1 TSWWSYY, CDR2 QGS. V lost 3 bases and J 3 bases, leaving 14 bases between the germline ends. The chain recombines TRDV1 with TRDJ1; D call uncertain. This receptor was obtained from a child who was a newborn, infant or young child, either healthy, febrile or measles-vaccinated (not recorded which). Sequenced material: blood. The CDR3 sequence is CALGDVSPSADKLIF. CDR3 nucleotide sequence: TGTGCTCTTGGGGACGTCTCCCCATCGGCCGATAAACTCATCTTT.